This section outlines one T cell receptor (beta chain) sequence together with its context. These data are taken from a study of T cell clones after liver transplantation. Assay used: immunoSEQ multiplex PCR; TCRdb lists only in-frame clones, some missing. The sample includes some 120,000 clones, 90% of them seen just once. The CDR3 length is 17 residues. Trimming cost V 2 bases and J 7 bases, with 23 bases left between them. Germline CDR1 reads MNHNS; CDR2 reads SASEGT. This specimen consisted of CD4+ T cells from blood, obtained 12 months after liver transplant. The chain combines TRBV6-1 with TRBJ1-2; tentative D call: TRBD1 (6 bases). The sequence was obtained from a human patient who received a liver transplant. Some T cells may be the graft donor's. The CDR3 sequence is CASSERSSGQGIGGYTF. The CDR3 region has the DNA TGTGCCAGCAGTGAACGCAGTAGTGGGCAGGGGATCGGTGGCTACACCTTC.